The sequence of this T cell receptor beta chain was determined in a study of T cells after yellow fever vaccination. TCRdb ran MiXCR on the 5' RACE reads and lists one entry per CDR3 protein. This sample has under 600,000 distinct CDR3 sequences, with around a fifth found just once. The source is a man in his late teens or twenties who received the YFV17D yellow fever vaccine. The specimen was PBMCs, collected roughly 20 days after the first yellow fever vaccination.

The CDR3 is CSARQGADTQYF. DNA for the CDR3: TGCAGTGCTAGGCAGGGGGCGGATACGCAGTATTTT. This sequence joins TRBV20-1 and TRBJ2-3, with TRBD1 matching 8 bases. CDR3 length: 12 amino acids. Germline CDR1 DFQATT, CDR2 SNEGSKA (reference sequence). V shed 3 bases, J shed 6 bases, and the junction held 2 bases outside the gene matches.